Here is one T cell receptor beta chain with its context. This record belongs to a study of control samples from healthy donors and cancer patients. Measured with immunoSEQ multiplex PCR; TCRdb has only the in-frame clones, and not every one. The data contain over 120,000 clones, roughly 94% of them singletons. This CDR3 has 15 amino acids. After removal of 4 bases from V and 0 bases from J, the junction contained 6 bases not matched to a gene. The V gene's germline CDR1 is SQVTM and CDR2 ANQGSEA. What was sequenced was PBMCs. The V call is TRBV29-1, the J call TRBJ2-3; 8 bases fit TRBD2. This receptor was taken from a man in his sixties with colorectal cancer. The CDR3 region is CSVAGRGASTDTQYF. The CDR3 nucleotides read TGCAGCGTTGCCGGGAGGGGCGCGAGCACAGATACGCAGTATTTT.